A selection of T cell receptor beta chains follows, all from one sample in a study of blood T cell repertoires in COVID-19. Method: immunoSEQ multiplex PCR; TCRdb's copy keeps in-frame clones and lacks some. In the table there are a few hundred thousand clones, roughly 80% of which are singletons. Material: peripheral blood. These receptors were collected from a woman older than 75 with acute or convalescent COVID-19. Both conserved end residues are trimmed from each CDR3.

12	TRBV14	ASSQWQGRDEQY
12	TRBV9	ASSVDSSQETQY
16	TRBV5-4	ASSLGDPGLAGPHEQF
13	TRBV5-1	ASSSTGSPTGELF
12	TRBV28	ASRPGLYNSPLH
13	TRBV30	AWSSLTGRNEKLF
13	TRBV2	ASSATLAGQETQY
12	TRBV2	ASNPRTANYGYT
14	TRBV14	ASSQGSGGPYNEQF
18	TRBV1	TSSLTTRTSPAEYTGELF
10	TRBV28	ASSSTTQPQH
13	TRBV19	ASSMRTGGDYEQY
14	TRBV5-1	ASSLGVRTGGNTIY
12	TRBV11-2	ASSRTGGTDTQY
12	TRBV7-7	ASSTGVGADTQY
13	TRBV3-1/TRBV3-2	ASSLQQGAGETQY
11	TRBV18	ASGTGGSYEQY
15	TRBV3-1/TRBV3-2	ASSQDLTGRNTGELF
12	TRBV13	ASSLGVWLSGYT
12	TRBV11-2	ASSGDRAGETQY
14	TRBV20-1	SASQRPGGRENEQF
16	TRBV3-1/TRBV3-2	ASSQEGTSGRPTYEQY
12	TRBV5-8	ASRSGTGMNEQF
12	TRBV27	ASSSQGLVEGQF
12	TRBV27	ASSLFSATVEAF
12	TRBV18	ASSRAGLNTEAF
11	TRBV19	ASSLVPQETQY
14	TRBV6-6	ASSPPQAGGYNEQF
13	TRBV10-3	AISVGGGGPYEQY
13	TRBV11-3	ASSLGRNLNTEAF
11	TRBV7-8	ASSLGRGQEQY
12	TRBV29-1	SVESWTGVAEAF
15	TRBV9	ASSAGGTGRGDTEAF
14	TRBV7-6	ASSSRLGQGSDTQY
13	TRBV14	ASSQEAAGNTEAF
13	TRBV6-6	ASRVSGTGGSEAF
12	TRBV19	ASSPRSGDTEAF
12	TRBV11-2	ASSLGGLQETQY
10	TRBV4-3	ASSLTGNGYT
13	TRBV11-2	ASSSLAGATDTQY
11	TRBV12-3/TRBV12-4	ASSLRGNSPLH
17	TRBV30	AWSSTKYSDFEGNTEAF
12	TRBV5-5	ASSLFPERTEAF
14	TRBV7-8	ASSLALGTGGYEQY
14	TRBV19	ASSAYRDYSNQPQH
12	TRBV7-2	ASSLVGAIYEQY
12	TRBV3-1/TRBV3-2	ASSRDREYSPLH
13	TRBV6-5	ASSRSPGISTEAF